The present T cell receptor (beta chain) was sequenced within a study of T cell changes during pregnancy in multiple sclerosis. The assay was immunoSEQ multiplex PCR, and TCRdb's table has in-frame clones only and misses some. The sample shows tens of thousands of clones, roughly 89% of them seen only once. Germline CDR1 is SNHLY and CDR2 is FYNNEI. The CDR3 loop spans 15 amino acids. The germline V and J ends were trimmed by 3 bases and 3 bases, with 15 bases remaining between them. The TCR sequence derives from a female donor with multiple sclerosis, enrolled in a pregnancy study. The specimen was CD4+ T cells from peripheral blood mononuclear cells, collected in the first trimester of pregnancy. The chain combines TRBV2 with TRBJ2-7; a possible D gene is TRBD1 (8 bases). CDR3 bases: TGTGCCAGCAGTGAGGGGGGGACAGGTGGCTACGAGCAGTACTTC. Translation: CASSEGGTGGYEQYF.